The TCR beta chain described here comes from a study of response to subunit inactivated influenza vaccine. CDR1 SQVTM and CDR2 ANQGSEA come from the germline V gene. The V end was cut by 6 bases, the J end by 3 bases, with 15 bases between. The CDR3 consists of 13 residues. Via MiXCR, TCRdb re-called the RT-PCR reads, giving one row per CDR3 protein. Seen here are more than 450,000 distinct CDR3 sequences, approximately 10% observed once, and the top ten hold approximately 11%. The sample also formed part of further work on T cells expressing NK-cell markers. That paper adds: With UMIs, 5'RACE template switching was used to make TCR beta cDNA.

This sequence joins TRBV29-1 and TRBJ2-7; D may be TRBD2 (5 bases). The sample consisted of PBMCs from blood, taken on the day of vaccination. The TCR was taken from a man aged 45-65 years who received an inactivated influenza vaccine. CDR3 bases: TGCAGCGTCGTCGGACTGAAAAGCTACGAGCAGTACTTC. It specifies CSVVGLKSYEQYF.